What follows are 26 T cell receptor beta chains derived from one specimen sequenced in a study of blood T cell repertoires in COVID-19. The repertoire was sequenced with immunoSEQ multiplex PCR; TCRdb's copy has only in-frame clones and lacks some. The sample lists about 250,000 clones; just under 85% were seen once. Sequenced material: peripheral blood. These receptors came from a woman aged 55-70 years with active or convalescent COVID-19.

The gene calls are TRBV28 and TRBJ1-6, with TRBD1 identical over 7 bases. V shed 6 bases and J 9 bases; nucleotides not matched to a gene: 8. Germline CDR1 MDHEN, CDR2 SYDVKM. The length of the CDR3 is 14 residues. CDR3 nucleotides: TGTGCCAGCAGCCCACAGGGGAGGCCTTCACCCCTCCACTTT. Protein product: CASSPQGRPSPLHF. Full variable domain (outside the CDR3, taken from reference TRBV28 and TRBJ1-6): DVKVTQSSRYLVKRTGEKVFLECVQDMDHENMFWYRQDPGLGLRLIYFSYDVKMKEKGDIPEGYSVSREKKERFSLILESASTNQTSMYLCASSPQGRPSPLHFGNGTRLTVT.

The chain is built from TRBV19 and TRBJ2-1; 10 nucleotides agree with TRBD1. Germline CDR1 and CDR2: LNHDA and SQIVND (reference sequence). The CDR3 length is 15 residues. The junction had 2 bases not matched to a gene; V was cut back by 4 bases and J by 2 bases. CDR3 sequence (DNA): TGTGCCAGTAGTACCGGGACAGGGGCCTACAATGAGCAGTTCTTC. This gives the protein CASSTGTGAYNEQFF.

The table lists this clone with a few counts. The chain couples TRBV7-6 to TRBJ2-7; weak D call: TRBD2 (6 bases). Trimming left V 0 bases short and J 4 bases short, with 13 bases between. The CDR3 runs 15 residues. Germline assignment: CDR1 SGHVS and CDR2 FNYEAQ. As DNA, the CDR3 is TGTGCCAGCAGCTTAGCCCCGGGACTCACGTACGAGCAGTACTTC. Translating gives CASSLAPGLTYEQYF.

This clone was observed a handful of times. The chain carries TRBV27 and TRBJ1-4, with 7 bases aligning to TRBD1. Germline V lookup: CDR1 MNHEY, CDR2 SMNVEV (reference sequence). Unmatched junction bases numbered 5, after V lost 6 bases and J lost 4 bases. CDR3 length equals 14 residues. The CDR3 loop reads CASSQYRGNEKLFF. In DNA, the CDR3 is TGTGCCAGCAGCCAATACAGGGGTAATGAAAAACTGTTTTTT.

The CDR3 sequence is CASSSEGDSPLHF. The CDR3 region has the DNA TGCGCCAGCAGTTCAGAAGGGGATTCACCCCTCCACTTT. J is TRBJ1-6 and V is TRBV10-2; maybe TRBD1 (5 bases). The CDR3 covers 13 residues. Trimming left V 5 bases short and J 8 bases short, with 10 bases between. Per germline, CDR1 WSHSY and CDR2 SAAADI.

The CDR3 region has the DNA TGTGCCAGCAGCCAAGAATTAGGACAGTTGGAAGCTTTCTTT. It yields the protein CASSQELGQLEAFF. This chain uses TRBV3-1 (or the pseudogene TRBV3-2) with TRBJ1-1; tentatively, D is TRBD1 (6 bases). The germline V gene has CDR1 LGHDT and CDR2 YNNKEL (reference sequence). The CDR3 consists of 14 residues. The ends were cut back, 0 bases at V and 8 bases at J, with 13 bases in the middle.

This clone has a handful of counts. Here the CDR3 DNA reads TGTGCCAGCAGTGTCAGGACTAGCGGGGGGGCCGGGGAGCTGTTTTTT. This sequence encodes CASSVRTSGGAGELFF. The chain uses TRBV2 and TRBJ2-2; TRBD2 matches 15 bases. Germline trimming cut 4 bases from V and 6 bases from J; bases unmatched to any gene: 3. There are 16 residues in the CDR3. Germline V lookup: CDR1 SNHLY, CDR2 FYNNEI.

This chain's CDR3 is CASSPEGISGNTIYF. The CDR3, as DNA: TGTGCCAGCAGCCCGGAGGGTATTTCTGGAAACACCATATATTTT. The rearrangement joins TRBV5-4 to TRBJ1-3; D remains unclear. This CDR3 has 15 amino acids. Trimming took 4 bases from V and 1 from J, leaving 12 bases between them. Per the germline V gene, CDR1 is SGHNT and CDR2 is YYREEE (reference sequence).

V usage is TRBV7-2 and J usage is TRBJ1-6; D is perhaps TRBD1 (5 bases). The CDR3 consists of 16 residues. V shed 0 bases and J shed 4 bases, with 10 bases lying between them. CDR1 and CDR2 from the germline V gene are SGHTA and FQGNSA. CDR3 DNA sequence: TGTGCCAGCAGCTTAGCGACGGGGGTTTATAATTCACCCCTCCACTTT. It encodes CASSLATGVYNSPLHF.

The chain combines TRBV29-1 with TRBJ2-1; TRBD1 matches at 7 bases. The CDR3 totals 12 residues. Germline CDR1 is SQVTM and CDR2 is ANQGSEA. The J segment lost 10 bases and the V segment lost 0 bases, leaving 3 bases of the junction unmatched. CDR3 nucleotide sequence: TGCAGCGTTGAAGAAGTAGGGGGCGAGCAGTTCTTC. This codes for CSVEEVGGEQFF.

This chain uses TRBV3-1 (or the pseudogene TRBV3-2) with TRBJ2-7; D ambiguous. With 2 bases removed from V and 9 bases from J, the gap between germline ends came to 23 bases. Germline assignment: CDR1 LGHDT and CDR2 YNNKEL (reference sequence). The CDR3 is made up of 16 amino acids. The CDR3 region is CASSQIFQVSPNAQYF. DNA for the CDR3: TGTGCCAGCAGCCAAATTTTCCAGGTTTCCCCGAATGCGCAGTACTTC.

J is TRBJ1-5 and V is TRBV19; D is uncertain. Trimming stripped 3 bases from V and 7 bases from J, with 7 bases between. The CDR3 extends over 12 amino acids. The germline V gene encodes CDR1 LNHDA and CDR2 SQIVND (reference sequence). DNA of the CDR3: TGTGCCAGTAGTATCACGGGACAGCCCCAGCATTTT. It specifies CASSITGQPQHF.

The gene calls are TRBV2 and TRBJ1-5, with D perhaps TRBD1 (5 bases). Germline V gives CDR1 SNHLY, CDR2 FYNNEI. V lost 5 bases and J 3 bases, leaving 14 bases between the germline ends. This CDR3 is 15 amino acids long. CDR3 region: CASSLTVGDNQPQHF. DNA of the CDR3: TGTGCCAGCAGTCTGACGGTAGGGGACAATCAGCCCCAGCATTTT.

This clone appeared a single time. The gene calls are TRBV11-2 and TRBJ2-1; D remains ambiguous. The CDR3 runs to 12 residues. The V end was cut by 5 bases, the J end by 8 bases, with 10 bases between. Per germline, CDR1 SGHAT and CDR2 FQNNGV. The CDR3 coding sequence is TGTGCCAGCAGCGCTAGTTTGGATGAGCAGTTCTTC. This translates into CASSASLDEQFF.

The chain recombines TRBV28 with TRBJ1-2, with D possibly being TRBD1 (5 bases). V dropped 6 bases and J dropped 4 bases, with 12 bases sitting between them. The CDR3 is 13 amino acids. Germline CDR1 reads MDHEN; CDR2 reads SYDVKM. The CDR3 is CASSLTETYGYTF. CDR3 sequence (DNA): TGTGCCAGCAGCCTGACAGAGACCTATGGCTACACCTTC.

The J gene is TRBJ2-7, the V gene TRBV6-5; 8 positions agree with TRBD2. V trimming: 5 bases; J trimming: 6 bases; junction bases outside the gene matches: 12. The CDR3 is 15 amino acids. Germline V gives CDR1 MNHEY, CDR2 SVGAGI. The CDR3 sequence is CASSRGGAGELEQYF. CDR3 nucleotide sequence: TGTGCCAGCAGTCGGGGGGGTGCGGGAGAGCTCGAGCAGTACTTC.

The rearrangement links TRBV19 to TRBJ1-5; unclear D gene. The germline CDR1 and CDR2 sequences are LNHDA and SQIVND (reference sequence). V lost 10 bases, J lost 2 bases, and 9 bases lay in between. There are 12 residues in the CDR3. Here the CDR3 reads CATSERNQPQHF. CDR3 nucleotides: TGTGCCACTTCGGAGCGCAATCAGCCCCAGCATTTT.

The genes are TRBV6-4 and TRBJ1-1; possibly TRBD1 for D (5 bases). Germline CDR1 reads MRHNA; CDR2 reads SNTAGT. Deletions cut 3 bases from V and 6 bases from J, with 17 bases between. This CDR3 region has 15 residues. CDR3 protein: CASSEDPTPGAEAFF. DNA for the CDR3: TGTGCCAGCAGTGAGGACCCAACACCGGGGGCTGAAGCTTTCTTT.

The chain has TRBV5-4 and TRBJ2-3; 9 positions agree with TRBD2. This CDR3 is built from 17 residues. The germline V gene encodes CDR1 SGHNT and CDR2 YYREEE (reference sequence). V lost 6 bases, J lost 4 bases, and 15 bases stayed unmatched. The CDR3 protein is CASNRRLAGGSADTQYF. DNA of the CDR3: TGTGCCAGCAACCGACGGTTGGCGGGGGGGAGCGCAGATACGCAGTATTTT.

The chain couples TRBV27 to TRBJ1-2; 9 positions agree with TRBD1. The CDR3 runs to 14 residues. Germline CDR1 reads MNHEY; CDR2 reads SMNVEV (reference sequence). The junction had 7 bases not matched to a gene; V was cut back by 3 bases and J by 8 bases. CDR3 region: CASSFSQGAGGYTF. As DNA, the CDR3 is TGTGCCAGCAGTTTTTCACAGGGGGCGGGGGGCTACACCTTC.

This clone was found once. The V gene is TRBV2, the J gene TRBJ2-1; the D gene is possibly TRBD1 (7 bases). In germline, CDR1 is SNHLY, CDR2 FYNNEI. The V gene lost 10 bases and the J gene lost 8 bases, with 21 bases spanning the gap. This CDR3 contains 14 residues. The CDR3 DNA sequence: TGTGCCACCGGGAGACAGGGAAGGGGTTATGAGCAGTTCTTC. Protein: CATGRQGRGYEQFF.

The chain joins TRBV15 to TRBJ2-1, with 9 bases matching TRBD2. The CDR3 is 15 amino acids. The J segment lost 2 bases and the V segment lost 5 bases, leaving 4 bases of the junction unmatched. Looked up from germline, CDR1 is LNHNV and CDR2 is YYDKDF (reference sequence). The CDR3 sequence: CATSGGGAAYNEQFF. CDR3 in DNA: TGTGCCACCAGCGGCGGGGGGGCCGCCTACAATGAGCAGTTCTTC.

This clone was seen a single time. The chain joins TRBV7-2 to TRBJ1-1, with D perhaps matching TRBD1 (5 bases). Germline-derived CDR1 and CDR2 are SGHTA and FQGNSA. The germline V and J ends were trimmed by 3 bases and 1 base, with 21 bases remaining between them. The CDR3 has 18 amino acids. This chain's CDR3 is CASSFSPLGPGGNTEAFF. In nucleotides, the CDR3 is TGTGCCAGCAGCTTCTCACCCTTAGGGCCCGGGGGGAACACTGAAGCTTTCTTT.

The chain is built from TRBV11-3 and TRBJ2-3, with TRBD2 matching over 7 bases. V trimming: 5 bases; J trimming: 2 bases; junction bases outside the gene matches: 13. CDR3 length: 17 amino acids. Looked up from germline, CDR1 is SGHNT and CDR2 is YENEEA. CDR3 in amino acids: CASSGSRRDYLTDTQYF. In DNA, the CDR3 is TGTGCCAGCAGCGGGTCGCGCCGGGACTATCTCACAGATACGCAGTATTTT.

The genes are TRBV11-3 and TRBJ2-2; the match to TRBD1 covers 11 bases. J was trimmed by 4 bases and V by 5 bases; bases with no gene match: 9. Germline V lookup: CDR1 SGHNT, CDR2 YENEEA. The CDR3 extends over 17 amino acids. CDR3 DNA sequence: TGTGCCAGCAGCGCAGGGACCGGGACAGGGGGCACCGGGGAGCTGTTTTTT. Translated, it gives CASSAGTGTGGTGELFF.

This clone was detected a few times. V usage is TRBV6-2 or TRBV6-3 and J usage is TRBJ1-1; 7 nucleotides match TRBD1. CDR3 length: 14 residues. Per germline, CDR1 MNHEY and CDR2 SVGEGT. J gave up 0 bases and V 5 bases, and 3 bases lay outside the gene matches. CDR3 loop: CASSATGVNTEAFF. Here the CDR3 DNA reads TGTGCCAGCAGTGCTACAGGGGTGAACACTGAAGCTTTCTTT.